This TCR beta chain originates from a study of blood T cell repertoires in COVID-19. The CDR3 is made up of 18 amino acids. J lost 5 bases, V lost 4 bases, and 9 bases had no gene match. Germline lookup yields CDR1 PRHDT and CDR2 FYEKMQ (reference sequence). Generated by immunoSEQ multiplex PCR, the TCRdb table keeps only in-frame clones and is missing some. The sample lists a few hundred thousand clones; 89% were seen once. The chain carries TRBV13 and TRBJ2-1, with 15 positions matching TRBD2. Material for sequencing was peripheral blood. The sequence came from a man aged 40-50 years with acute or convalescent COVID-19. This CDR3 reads CASSSWTSGRGNHNEQFF. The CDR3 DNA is TGTGCCAGCAGCTCCTGGACTAGCGGGAGGGGGAACCACAATGAGCAGTTCTTC.